The 28 T cell receptor beta chains below come from one sample, sequenced in a study of graft-versus-host responses after intestinal transplantation. Sequencing was performed with immunoSEQ multiplex PCR; in TCRdb, only in-frame clones are kept and a portion is missing. This table holds just over 70,000 clones, over 75% found once. No antigen is known for these receptors. The sequenced sample was unstimulated CD4+ T cells sorted from spleen or lymph node cells, obtained before transplant. The receptors derive from a human donor who was the organ donor for an intestinal transplant.

This clone was observed once. No conserved phenylalanine or tryptophan ends this CDR3, so it is likely a read error. The chain joins TRBV7-2 to TRBJ1-6; D perhaps matches TRBD1 (5 bases). There are 16 residues in the CDR3. Germline CDR1 SGHTA, CDR2 FQGNSA. The CDR3 reads CASSVNRFSHNSPLHL. The CDR3 region has the DNA TGTGCCAGCAGCGTAAACAGGTTCTCCCATAATTCACCCCTCCACCTT.

The chain combines TRBV6-1 with TRBJ1-5, with TRBD1 as a possible D gene (6 bases). V was shortened by 1 base and J by 0 bases, with 7 bases between the two germline ends. The CDR3 covers 15 residues. Germline V gives CDR1 MNHNS, CDR2 SASEGT. In nucleotides, the CDR3 is TGTGCCAGCAGTGAAGGAGGGGGTAGCAATCAGCCCCAGCATTTT. Protein product: CASSEGGGSNQPQHF.

The chain links TRBV28 to TRBJ1-5; unclear D gene. Between the trimmed V and J ends, which lost 6 bases and 6 bases, there was a span of 12 bases. Per the germline V gene, CDR1 is MDHEN and CDR2 is SYDVKM. The CDR3 loop spans 13 amino acids. The CDR3 DNA reads TGTGCCAGCAGGGGCGATGGGTCTCAGCCCCAGCATTTT. It is translated as CASRGDGSQPQHF.

V gene TRBV5-3 combines with J gene TRBJ1-1; no clear D gene. TRBV5-3 is an open reading frame, and its role is uncertain. The CDR3 sequence is 15 residues long. Trimming pared 0 bases from V and 0 bases from J, leaving 9 bases between. CDR3 coding DNA: TGTGCCAGAAGCTTGGTCGCGGGGATGAACACTGAAGCTTTCTTT. Translated: CARSLVAGMNTEAFF.

This rearrangement joins TRBV21-1 to TRBJ1-2. TRBV21-1 is annotated as a pseudogene. The CDR3 spans 13 residues. The DNA for the CDR3 is TGTGCCAGCAGCAACCCTCCTAACTATGGCTACACCTTC. Translating it yields CASSNPPNYGYTF.

This clone has only a few counts. The chain is built from TRBV19 and TRBJ1-5; D possibly corresponds to TRBD1 (6 bases). In germline, CDR1 is LNHDA, CDR2 SQIVND (reference sequence). The CDR3 loop spans 15 amino acids. The V and J ends lost 9 bases and 0 bases respectively, with 15 bases between them. This chain's CDR3 is CASIQGIYSNQPQHF. In DNA form, the CDR3 reads TGTGCCAGCATACAGGGAATTTATAGCAATCAGCCCCAGCATTTT.

This clone was detected only a few times. V usage is TRBV10-3 and J usage is TRBJ1-1; 7 positions agree with TRBD1. CDR1 is ENHRY and CDR2 is SYGVKD in the germline V gene. This CDR3 contains 16 residues. The V and J ends lost 5 bases and 1 base, in that order; junction bases with no gene match: 10. DNA for the CDR3: TGTGCCATCAGTTCTCCTCAGGGGGGCAGGAACACTGAAGCTTTCTTT. This gives the protein CAISSPQGGRNTEAFF.

This chain links TRBV28 with TRBJ2-6; 10 nucleotides match TRBD1. Trimming removed 3 bases from V and 2 bases from J; junction bases left unmatched: 4. Germline V gene data show CDR1 as MDHEN and CDR2 as SYDVKM. The CDR3 covers 17 residues. CDR3 sequence reads: CASSFDRGRPGANVLTF. DNA for the CDR3: TGTGCCAGCAGTTTTGACAGGGGGCGGCCTGGGGCCAACGTCCTGACTTTC.

The rearrangement links TRBV28 to TRBJ1-2, with 10 positions matching TRBD1. J was trimmed by 8 bases and V by 5 bases; bases with no gene match: 8. Germline values: CDR1 MDHEN, CDR2 SYDVKM. CDR3 length: 14 residues. CDR3 in amino acids: CASSHQGTGVGYTF. The CDR3 DNA sequence: TGTGCCAGCAGTCACCAGGGGACAGGGGTCGGCTACACCTTC.

This clone was seen a single time. The V call is TRBV5-1, the J call TRBJ2-2, with TRBD2 matching over 13 bases. The V gene end was trimmed by 5 bases and the J gene end by 7 bases; junction bases not matched to a gene: 8. The CDR3 runs to 16 residues. CDR1 is SGHRS and CDR2 is YFSETQ in the germline V gene. In DNA, the CDR3 is TGCGCCAGCAGGACCGGGACTAGCGGGGCAAACGGGGAGCTGTTTTTT. As protein: CASRTGTSGANGELFF.

This clone was found a few times. The rearrangement joins TRBV6-1 to TRBJ2-7; 8 bases are a match to TRBD1. Germline CDR1 and CDR2: MNHNS and SASEGT. The CDR3 runs to 14 residues. The V gene end was trimmed by 6 bases and the J gene end by 2 bases; junction bases not matched to a gene: 6. For the CDR3, the DNA is TGTGCCAGCAGCAGTAGGGACAGGACCTACGAGCAGTACGTC. This encodes CASSSRDRTYEQYV.

The genes are TRBV5-1 and TRBJ2-1; the D is unclear. This CDR3 region has 15 residues. Looked up from germline, CDR1 is SGHRS and CDR2 is YFSETQ. Trimming removed 0 bases at V and 5 bases at J, with 12 bases between. Here the CDR3 reads CASSLVPFRDNEQFF. The CDR3 nucleotides are TGCGCCAGCAGCTTGGTACCCTTTCGCGACAATGAGCAGTTCTTC.

Written as DNA, the CDR3 is TGTGCCAGCTCACCGATAGTGACAGCCCTGCCGGCTAACTATGGCTACACCTTC. Translated: CASSPIVTALPANYGYTF. The V call is TRBV18, the J call TRBJ1-2; maybe TRBD1 (5 bases). Germline V CDR1 and CDR2: KGHSH, LQKENI. Between the trimmed V and J ends, which lost 3 bases and 0 bases, there was a span of 20 bases. There are 18 residues in the CDR3.

The chain joins TRBV5-1 to TRBJ1-1, with 7 bases identical to TRBD1. Per germline, CDR1 SGHRS and CDR2 YFSETQ. This CDR3 comprises 14 residues. Unmatched junction bases numbered 6, after V lost 2 bases and J lost 5 bases. The CDR3 protein is CASSFDRVGTEAFF. The CDR3 DNA reads as TGCGCCAGCAGCTTTGACAGGGTTGGAACTGAAGCTTTCTTT. Looking up the rest from reference TRBV5-1 and TRBJ1-1 gives the full variable domain: KAGVTQTPRYLIKTRGQQVTLSCSPISGHRSVSWYQQTPGQGLQFLFEYFSETQRNKGNFPGRFSGRQFSNSRSEMNVSTLELGDSALYLCASSFDRVGTEAFFGQGTRLTVV.

V is TRBV29-1 and J is TRBJ2-5; 14 bases map to TRBD2. Germline V gene data show CDR1 as SQVTM and CDR2 as ANQGSEA. V was clipped by 5 bases and J by 0 bases; unmatched bases: 5. CDR3 length equals 16 residues. Here the CDR3 reads CSVRTSGGWYQETQYF. The DNA of the CDR3 is TGCAGCGTTAGGACTAGCGGGGGGTGGTACCAAGAGACCCAGTACTTC.

This clone was counted a single time. The chain uses TRBV18 and TRBJ2-7; 14 positions match TRBD2. This CDR3 comprises 16 residues. V was clipped by 1 base and J by 3 bases; unmatched bases: 2. Germline V gives CDR1 KGHSH, CDR2 LQKENI. CDR3 coding DNA: TGTGCCAGCTCACCACTTGGACTAGCGGGGGGCTACGAGCAGTACGTC. Translation: CASSPLGLAGGYEQYV.

This chain uses TRBV7-2 with TRBJ2-7; 8 bases map to TRBD2. This CDR3 is built from 15 residues. V was pared by 4 bases and J by 1 base, with 6 bases of the junction left unmatched. Germline V gene sequence: CDR1 SGHTA, CDR2 FQGNSA. The CDR3 sequence is CASSWGLDRSYEQYV. The CDR3 DNA sequence: TGTGCCAGCAGCTGGGGACTAGATAGGTCCTACGAGCAGTACGTC.

This sequence joins TRBV5-8 and TRBJ1-5, with TRBD1 matching 10 bases. Per the germline V gene, CDR1 is SGHTS and CDR2 is YDEGEE. This CDR3 contains 16 residues. The V gene end was trimmed by 4 bases and the J gene end by 6 bases; junction bases not matched to a gene: 10. CDR3 sequence reads: CASSLPGQGVGQPQHF. CDR3 DNA sequence: TGTGCCAGCAGCCTACCCGGACAGGGGGTAGGTCAGCCCCAGCATTTT. Drawing the rest from reference TRBV5-8 and TRBJ1-5, the complete variable domain is EAGVTQSPTHLIKTRGQQATLRCSPISGHTSVYWYQQALGLGLQFLLWYDEGEERNRGNFPPRFSGRQFPNYSSELNVNALELEDSALYLCASSLPGQGVGQPQHFGDGTRLSIL.

V and J are TRBV30 and TRBJ2-3; D perhaps matches TRBD2 (6 bases). There are 11 residues in the CDR3. Trimming shortened V by 7 bases and J by 3 bases, and 8 bases separated the two germline ends. Germline CDR1 is GTSNPN and CDR2 is SVGIG (reference sequence). CDR3 in DNA: TGTGCCTTGGGGAGGACAGATACGCAGTATTTT. Protein sequence: CALGRTDTQYF. The whole variable domain, remainder taken from reference TRBV30 and TRBJ2-3, is SQTIHQWPATLVQPVGSPLSLECTVEGTSNPNLYWYRQAAGRGLQLLFYSVGIGQISSEVPQNLSASRPQDRQFILSSKKLLLSDSGFYLCALGRTDTQYFGPGTRLTVL.

CDR3 in amino acids: CASSQAPQGASVYGYTF. As DNA, the CDR3 is TGCGCCAGCAGCCAAGCGCCACAGGGGGCATCAGTCTATGGCTACACCTTC. This chain joins TRBV4-1 and TRBJ1-2, with 9 bases identical to TRBD1. After removal of 1 base from V and 4 bases from J, the junction contained 10 bases not matched to a gene. The germline gives CDR1 MGHRA, CDR2 YSYEKL. The CDR3 is 17 amino acids.

The chain recombines TRBV19 with TRBJ2-3; 8 bases are shared with TRBD2. In germline, CDR1 is LNHDA, CDR2 SQIVND (reference sequence). Germline trimming cut 3 bases from V and 1 base from J; bases unmatched to any gene: 3. This CDR3 spans 15 amino acids. The CDR3 protein is CASSIKTSGTDTQYF. The CDR3 coding sequence is TGTGCCAGTAGTATCAAGACTAGCGGCACAGATACGCAGTATTTT.

The V gene is TRBV29-1, the J gene TRBJ2-6; possible D gene TRBD1, 6 bases. V was trimmed by 5 bases and J by 0 bases, leaving 14 bases between them. The length of the CDR3 is 16 residues. Looked up from germline, CDR1 is SQVTM and CDR2 is ANQGSEA. The CDR3 loop is CSVRDIPSSGANVLTF. DNA for the CDR3: TGCAGCGTTCGGGACATACCGAGCTCTGGGGCCAACGTCCTGACTTTC.

This clone was recorded once. This CDR3 is CAISDMTGGTDTQYF. The CDR3, as DNA: TGTGCCATCAGTGATATGACAGGGGGCACAGATACGCAGTATTTT. The chain joins TRBV10-3 to TRBJ2-3, with TRBD1 matching 8 bases. Germline V gene sequence: CDR1 ENHRY, CDR2 SYGVKD. This CDR3 contains 15 residues. V shed 3 bases and J 1 base; nucleotides not matched to a gene: 3.

The chain joins TRBV7-2 to TRBJ2-7, with a possible D match to TRBD2 (5 bases). The CDR3 runs to 13 residues. The V end was cut by 5 bases, the J end by 3 bases, with 11 bases between. Germline V gene sequence: CDR1 SGHTA, CDR2 FQGNSA. The CDR3: CASSTPGIYEQYV. The CDR3 region has the DNA TGTGCCAGCAGCACCCCCGGGATCTACGAGCAGTACGTC.

This chain uses TRBV2 with TRBJ2-7; 11 nucleotides line up with TRBD1. V dropped 6 bases and J dropped 2; count of bases not matched to a gene: 6. Germline V gives CDR1 SNHLY, CDR2 FYNNEI. The CDR3 covers 15 residues. The CDR3 DNA sequence: TGTGCCAGCAGGGTGGGACAGGGGGGGACCTACGAGCAGTACGTC. Its translation: CASRVGQGGTYEQYV.

This chain links TRBV4-1 with TRBJ2-5, with D tentatively TRBD2 (6 bases). V dropped 0 bases and J dropped 2 bases, with 19 bases sitting between them. Germline CDR1 reads MGHRA; CDR2 reads YSYEKL. This CDR3 is built from 18 residues. CDR3 bases: TGCGCCAGCAGCCAAGACCGGGGGACTGGCCTTGGGCAAGAGACCCAGTACTTC. Amino acid sequence: CASSQDRGTGLGQETQYF.

V is TRBV6-6 and J is TRBJ2-5; D perhaps matches TRBD2 (6 bases). The CDR3 consists of 14 residues. Trimming shortened V by 4 bases and J by 2 bases, and 11 bases separated the two germline ends. Per the germline V gene, CDR1 is MNHNY and CDR2 is SVGAGI (reference sequence). Written as DNA, the CDR3 is TGTGCCAGCAGTTTCGCGGGGCTACAAGAGACCCAGTACTTC. Encoded protein: CASSFAGLQETQYF.

This clone was detected a few times. The chain carries TRBV19 and TRBJ1-1; 7 nucleotides align to TRBD1. The V gene end was trimmed by 7 bases and the J gene end by 0 bases; junction bases not matched to a gene: 5. The CDR3 sequence is 14 residues long. The germline CDR1 and CDR2 sequences are LNHDA and SQIVND (reference sequence). CDR3: CASTTQGMNTEAFF. DNA for the CDR3: TGTGCCAGTACTACACAGGGGATGAACACTGAAGCTTTCTTT.